This record covers a single TCR beta chain. Its binding antigen is unknown. Base quality data are lacking; no much larger clone is found one base away. Sample treatment or condition, as interpreted from the label and publication: live attenuated yellow fever vaccine strain. Two biological replicates of bulk PBMCs were collected at each blood-draw timepoint. PBMCs were isolated from peripheral blood using a standard Ficoll-Paque protocol. RNA was extracted with TriZol from bulk PBMCs, CD4 and CD8 fractions, and dextramer-positive and dextramer-negative fractions. Synthesis of TCR cDNA relied on 5'RACE template switching, a step that introduced a universal primer site along with unique molecular identifiers. Priming for cDNA synthesis came from both the TCR alpha and TCR beta constant segments. Libraries were amplified in two PCR steps, with sample barcodes and sequencing adapters added in the second step. Sequencing of the libraries was done on either Illumina HiSeq 2500 (2x100 bp) or NovaSeq (2x150 bp). Per the original workflow: Reads were demultiplexed and collapsed into UMI consensus sequences with MIGEC, and V(D)J alignment was performed with MiXCR. Using edgeR on replicate PBMC samples, clonotypes were called vaccine-responding if FDR was below 0.01 and the log2 fold change was above 5 up to day 15. Each bulk clonotype was labeled CD4 or CD8 based on which sequenced repertoire, CD4 or CD8, contained the clonotype at higher abundance. TCRdb applied fastp at Q25 and MiXCR to the public reads, then kept only in-frame beta chains. When rows share a CDR3 protein, they turn into one entry using the most common DNA and genes. TCRdb's processing, not the study's, gives the V and J calls here. For this sample there are roughly 500,000 distinct CDR3 sequences; about 19% appear just once. Of the sample, approximately 15% falls within the top ten clones.

This specimen comes from a study of T cells after yellow fever vaccination (dated by TCRdb to the late 2010s). In terms of the full investigation: The SMART-Seq v4 Ultra Low Input RNA kit was used to prepare libraries from fractions with low cell numbers. To follow T-cell clones before and after primary and booster YFV17D yellow fever vaccination, bulk TCR alpha and beta repertoires were sequenced over time. Two healthy male donors made up the cohort, one aged 18 to 29 years and the other aged 30 to 39 years. Blood was drawn at multiple timepoints before and after primary and secondary immunization, with bulk PBMC replicates and cell subsets isolated. General findings and caveats noted by the study authors: Computational filtering was required because FACS-sorted repertoires could contain abundant contaminating clonotypes from the bulk population. Because only two donors were included in the study, the extent to which the findings can be generalized is limited. After the booster, most of the clones that had expanded following primary vaccination were detected again (approximately 95% of CD4 and around 88% of CD8), which suggests that memory was broadly maintained. Compared with the primary T-cell response, the secondary T-cell response was faster but weaker, reaching its peak on day 5 rather than on day 15. A small fraction of clonotypes appeared in both the CD4 and CD8 compartments, likely as a result of convergent recombination.

CDR1 and CDR2, per the germline V gene, are SQVTM and ANQGSEA. From V the trimming removes 8 bases and from J it removes 1 base, while the gene matches leave 13 bases of the junction unaccounted for. Including cysteine and phenylalanine, the CDR3 has 15 amino acids. Only CDR3 DNA is held: 45 bases, read in frame from base 1. Rearrangement joined TRBV29-1 to TRBJ2-5; 7 nucleotides in the junction match TRBD1. The sequence derives from a man aged 30 to 45 who received the YFV17D yellow fever vaccine. This specimen consisted of PBMCs, obtained 15 days after the yellow fever booster vaccination. The DNA reads as follows: TGCAGCCATTCCCCCCTACAGGGGATCCAAGAGACCCAGTACTTC. The resulting protein is CSHSPLQGIQETQYF.